The following is a T cell receptor (beta chain) sequence with its context. The antigen remains undetermined. Assay: immunoSEQ multiplex PCR; the TCRdb copy retains only in-frame clones and omits some. The sample consists of under 150,000 clones, around nine tenths of them appearing once. This entry is derived from a study of T cell responses to AZD1222 COVID-19 vaccine. Across the whole study: Some second doses came at about 4 weeks and others at about 12 weeks; these were pooled.

Findings of the study overall: Clonal diversity may have been underestimated, and the donors were mostly white British, with more females than males. Baseline seropositivity occurred in only a handful of AZD1222 recipients.

The TCR comes from an adult in good health. The sequencing here drew on peripheral blood, taken on day 0 of AZD1222 vaccination.

The CDR3 region is CASSKGGQESSYNSPLHF. The CDR3 DNA reads TGTGCCAGCAGCAAAGGCGGACAGGAGAGCTCCTATAATTCACCCCTCCACTTT. V is TRBV21-1 and J is TRBJ1-6; the table assigns TRBD1, which was not confirmed against the DNA. TRBV21-1 is tagged as a pseudogene. The CDR3 covers 18 residues.